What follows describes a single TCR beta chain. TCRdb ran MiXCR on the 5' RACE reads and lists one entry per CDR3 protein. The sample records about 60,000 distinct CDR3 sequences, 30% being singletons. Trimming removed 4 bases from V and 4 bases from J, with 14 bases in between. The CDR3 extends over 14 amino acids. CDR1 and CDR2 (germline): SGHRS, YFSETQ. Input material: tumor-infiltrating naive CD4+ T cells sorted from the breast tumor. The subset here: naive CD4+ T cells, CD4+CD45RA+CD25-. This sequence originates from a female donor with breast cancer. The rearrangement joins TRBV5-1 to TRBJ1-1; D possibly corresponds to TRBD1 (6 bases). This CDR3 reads CASSPYRDGTEAFF. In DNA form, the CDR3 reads TGCGCCAGCAGCCCGTACAGGGATGGCACTGAAGCTTTCTTT.